This TCR beta chain appears in the sequencing data of a study of control samples from healthy donors and cancer patients. Clones were read by immunoSEQ multiplex PCR, and TCRdb kept only the in-frame ones, dropping some. The sample lists fewer than 130,000 clones; around nine tenths were seen once. CDR3 length equals 16 residues. Trimming cost V 4 bases and J 2 bases; bases outside gene matches: 10. Germline CDR1 ENHRY, CDR2 SYGVKD. The TCR sequence derives from an older woman with lung cancer. The chain has TRBV10-3 and TRBJ2-7, with 8 bases that match TRBD1. Specimen: PBMCs. CDR3 DNA: TGTGCCATCAGTGGGTCGGGCAGGGGGCAAACCTACGAGCAGTACTTC. The encoded protein is CAISGSGRGQTYEQYF.